Shown below are 21 T cell receptor beta chains from a single sample sequenced in a study of shared clonotypes between healthy human individuals. The data were produced by immunoSEQ multiplex PCR, yet TCRdb's version contains in-frame clones alone and is incomplete. Altogether hundreds of thousands of clones are present, approximately 96% being singletons, with the ten largest covering 0.11%. CD45RO-negative cells were positively selected for CCR7, leaving out terminally differentiated effector memory CD45RA+ cells. The sample taken for sequencing was naive CD8+ T cells sorted from blood. These receptors all stem from a young woman in good health.

The chain links TRBV29-1 to TRBJ2-2, with no clear D. The CDR3 consists of 12 residues. Per the germline V gene, CDR1 is SQVTM and CDR2 is ANQGSEA. V was pared by 3 bases and J by 5 bases, with 7 bases between. CDR3 loop: CSVDDATGELFF. CDR3 nucleotide sequence: TGCAGCGTTGACGATGCAACCGGGGAGCTGTTTTTT.

The genes are TRBV9 and TRBJ2-2, with 8 bases matching TRBD1. This CDR3 spans 15 amino acids. J lost 8 bases, V lost 3 bases, and 9 bases had no gene match. From germline, CDR1 is SGDLS and CDR2 YYNGEE. The CDR3 sequence is CASSDGTGKLGELFF. CDR3 in DNA: TGTGCCAGCAGCGACGGGACAGGCAAGCTTGGGGAGCTGTTTTTT.

This rearrangement joins TRBV7-9 to TRBJ2-3; D may be TRBD1 (5 bases). Trimming cost V 7 bases and J 6 bases, with 17 bases left between them. CDR1 SEHNR and CDR2 FQNEAQ come from the germline V gene (reference sequence). The CDR3 is 14 amino acids. This CDR3 reads CASNYQGLRDTQYF. DNA for the CDR3: TGTGCCAGCAACTATCAGGGCCTTCGGGATACGCAGTATTTT.

The chain employs TRBV1 and TRBJ1-2. TRBV1 is a known pseudogene. The CDR3 totals 16 residues. DNA for the CDR3: TGCACCAGCAGCATCTGCATTGTGCGAAAGACCTATGGCTACACCTTC. This gives the protein CTSSICIVRKTYGYTF.

The chain couples TRBV11-2 to TRBJ2-1; 10 nucleotides match TRBD2. The CDR3 has 18 amino acids. V shed 5 bases, J shed 7 bases, and the junction held 17 bases outside the gene matches. Germline assignment: CDR1 SGHAT and CDR2 FQNNGV. The CDR3 protein is CASSTNPTTSGNRNEQFF. CDR3 DNA sequence: TGTGCCAGCAGCACCAACCCGACTACTAGCGGGAATCGGAATGAGCAGTTCTTC.

The chain joins TRBV13 to TRBJ1-2; possible D gene TRBD1, 5 bases. Germline CDR1 and CDR2: PRHDT and FYEKMQ (reference sequence). V lost 0 bases and J 6 bases, leaving 17 bases between the germline ends. The CDR3 has 16 residues. As DNA, the CDR3 is TGTGCCAGCAGCTTAGGTAGGCAGGGTAGGATGGATGGCTACACCTTC. It translates to CASSLGRQGRMDGYTF.

The chain joins TRBV28 to TRBJ1-3; D is unresolved. Germline V gene sequence: CDR1 MDHEN, CDR2 SYDVKM. The CDR3 has 15 amino acids. V lost 6 bases, J lost 4 bases, and 16 bases lay in between. The CDR3 spells CASSIQSVGGNTIYF. The CDR3 DNA sequence: TGTGCCAGCAGCATACAGAGCGTAGGGGGAAACACCATATATTTT.

This rearrangement joins TRBV10-3 to TRBJ2-6, with no clear D. V lost 3 bases and J 2 bases, leaving 2 bases between the germline ends. The germline V gene encodes CDR1 ENHRY and CDR2 SYGVKD. The CDR3 is made up of 13 amino acids. The chain's CDR3 is CAISDPGANVLTF. The CDR3 DNA sequence: TGTGCCATCAGTGATCCTGGGGCCAACGTCCTGACTTTC.

The CDR3 region is CASTGSGLAGESNTGELFF. The CDR3 region has the DNA TGTGCCAGCACCGGCTCGGGACTAGCGGGAGAGTCAAACACCGGGGAGCTGTTTTTT. The chain is built from TRBV9 and TRBJ2-2, with TRBD2 matching over 14 bases. V lost 6 bases and J lost 2; bases outside the gene matches: 12. The CDR3 runs 19 residues. CDR1 is SGDLS, CDR2 YYNGEE, per germline.

This chain uses TRBV15 with TRBJ2-3, with TRBD2 identical over 10 bases. From germline, CDR1 is LNHNV and CDR2 YYDKDF (reference sequence). CDR3 length: 15 residues. The ends lost 3 bases at V and 5 bases at J; junction bases unmatched: 5. The CDR3 region is CATSSLAGDVDTQYF. The CDR3 DNA reads as TGTGCCACCAGCAGCCTAGCGGGAGACGTAGATACGCAGTATTTT.

In the case of this clone: The sample carries other DNA sequences with the same CDR3. The chain recombines TRBV28 with TRBJ2-7; 8 nucleotides agree with TRBD1. The CDR3 contains 14 residues. Trimming removed 5 bases from V and 1 base from J; junction bases left unmatched: 4. In germline, CDR1 is MDHEN, CDR2 SYDVKM. The DNA of the CDR3 is TGTGCCAGCAGTAGGGACAGGACGTCCTACGAGCAGTACTTC. This gives the protein CASSRDRTSYEQYF.

CDR3: CASSQGPAIIEQFF. In nucleotides, the CDR3 is TGTGCCAGCTCCCAAGGTCCTGCGATCATTGAGCAGTTCTTC. This chain links TRBV7-2 with TRBJ2-1; D is ambiguous. V was cut by 8 bases and J by 9 bases, with 20 bases left in between. Germline V CDR1 and CDR2: SGHTA, FQGNSA. The CDR3 is 14 amino acids.

Here the CDR3 DNA reads TGCGCCAGCAGGGCGACGACCCTTCGGGATGAGCAGTTCTTC. Translating gives CASRATTLRDEQFF. J is TRBJ2-1 and V is TRBV10-1; no definite D call. Germline lookup yields CDR1 WNHNN and CDR2 SYGVQD (reference sequence). This CDR3 contains 14 residues. V was shortened by 6 bases and J by 8 bases, with 17 bases between the two germline ends.

CDR3 nucleotides: TGTGCCAGCAGCTTATGGGGGGCAATGAGCGATTCACCCCTCCACTTT. Its translation is CASSLWGAMSDSPLHF. V and J are TRBV7-6 and TRBJ1-6; maybe TRBD1 (6 bases). The germline V gene encodes CDR1 SGHVS and CDR2 FNYEAQ. The CDR3 covers 16 residues. V gave up 2 bases and J gave up 8 bases, with 16 bases separating them.

CDR3 DNA sequence: TGTGCCAGCAGGCGAGGGACAGGGGGCACAGATACGCAGTATTTT. Protein: CASRRGTGGTDTQYF. The rearrangement uses TRBV27 and TRBJ2-3, with 10 nucleotides matching TRBD1. Germline V gene lookup returns CDR1 MNHEY and CDR2 SMNVEV (reference sequence). Trimming cost V 6 bases and J 1 base; bases outside gene matches: 4. This CDR3 has 15 residues.

The rearrangement links TRBV19 to TRBJ2-3; 7 bases are shared with TRBD1. The CDR3 sequence is 16 residues long. Trimming took 4 bases from V and 1 from J; bases not matched to a gene: 8. In germline, CDR1 is LNHDA, CDR2 SQIVND (reference sequence). Written as DNA, the CDR3 is TGTGCCAGTAGTAGGGACAGAGAACGAGGCACAGATACGCAGTATTTT. It specifies CASSRDRERGTDTQYF. The full variable domain, in which reference TRBV19 and TRBJ2-3 provide the parts outside the CDR3, is DGGITQSPKYLFRKEGQNVTLSCEQNLNHDAMYWYRQDPGQGLRLIYYSQIVNDFQKGDIAEGYSVSREKKESFPLTVTSAQKNPTAFYLCASSRDRERGTDTQYFGPGTRLTVL.

This chain uses TRBV2 with TRBJ2-7; TRBD1 might be the D (6 bases). Germline assignment: CDR1 SNHLY and CDR2 FYNNEI. Between the trimmed V and J ends, which lost 7 bases and 3 bases, there was a span of 13 bases. This CDR3 region has 13 residues. The CDR3 sequence: CASTEQGVYEQYF. The CDR3 DNA is TGTGCCAGCACGGAACAGGGAGTCTACGAGCAGTACTTC.

This sequence joins TRBV7-9 and TRBJ1-2; D might be TRBD1 (5 bases). Germline CDR1 and CDR2: SEHNR and FQNEAQ (reference sequence). With 5 bases removed from V and 2 bases from J, the gap between germline ends came to 12 bases. The CDR3 runs to 14 residues. For the CDR3, the DNA is TGTGCCAGCAGCAAGGTCGACAGAAACTATGGCTACACCTTC. Protein: CASSKVDRNYGYTF.

This clone appeared once. The genes are TRBV27 and TRBJ2-2; possible D gene TRBD2, 6 bases. The germline V and J ends were trimmed by 5 bases and 5 bases, with 18 bases remaining between them. Germline V gene sequence: CDR1 MNHEY, CDR2 SMNVEV (reference sequence). The CDR3 runs 16 residues. The DNA of the CDR3 is TGTGCCAGCAGTGTGCGGGGTGGCTTTCAGACCGGGGAGCTGTTTTTT. This gives the protein CASSVRGGFQTGELFF.

This CDR3 reads CASSVAYEQYF. The CDR3, as DNA: TGTGCCAGCAGTGTTGCATACGAGCAGTACTTC. The chain couples TRBV25-1 to TRBJ2-7; D unresolved. Germline V gives CDR1 MGHDK, CDR2 SYGVNS. The CDR3 length is 11 residues. The germline V and J ends were trimmed by 4 bases and 4 bases, with 5 bases remaining between them.

The gene calls are TRBV13 and TRBJ1-1; D unclear. V dropped 2 bases and J dropped 1 base, with 8 bases sitting between them. Germline CDR1 is PRHDT and CDR2 is FYEKMQ (reference sequence). This CDR3 is built from 14 residues. For the CDR3, the DNA is TGTGCCAGCAGCTTATCCAAGTGGAACACTGAAGCTTTCTTT. Its translation is CASSLSKWNTEAFF.